These 28 T cell receptor beta chains were sequenced from one sample in a study of blood T cell repertoires in COVID-19. The repertoire was sequenced with immunoSEQ multiplex PCR; TCRdb's copy has only in-frame clones and lacks some. In the table there are approximately 89,000 clones, roughly 80% of which are singletons. Source material: peripheral blood. These receptors were obtained from a human donor in a cohort sampled during active COVID-19.

The V call is TRBV24-1, the J call TRBJ1-2; D is unclear. The CDR3 length is 13 residues. The V end was cut by 3 bases, the J end by 4 bases, with 8 bases between. CDR1 is KGHDR and CDR2 is SFDVKD in the germline V gene. The CDR3 here is CATSDRSSYGYTF. The CDR3 nucleotides are TGTGCCACCAGTGATCGGAGTAGCTATGGCTACACCTTC.

The chain carries TRBV27 and TRBJ2-7; D ambiguous. CDR1 is MNHEY, CDR2 SMNVEV, per germline (reference sequence). There are 14 residues in the CDR3. Between the trimmed V and J ends, which lost 2 bases and 1 base, there was a span of 9 bases. The CDR3 DNA reads TGTGCCAGCAGTTTACGGAGTGCGTCCTACGAGCAGTACTTC. Translating it yields CASSLRSASYEQYF.

Only a few counts were recorded for this clone. The junction shows a germline mismatch at one end, possibly a read error. This chain links TRBV29-1 with TRBJ1-4; no definite D call. Germline V gene sequence: CDR1 SQVTM, CDR2 ANQGSEA. This CDR3 contains 10 residues. CDR3 amino acids: CSVEEEALVF. As DNA, the CDR3 is TGCAGCGTTGAAGAAGAGGCCCTGGTTTTT.

CDR3 protein: CSVGQAVNTEAFF. CDR3 DNA: TGCAGCGTTGGACAGGCGGTGAACACTGAAGCTTTCTTT. The chain carries TRBV29-1 and TRBJ1-1, with D perhaps matching TRBD1 (6 bases). The V gene lost 4 bases and the J gene lost 0 bases, with 9 bases spanning the gap. Germline-derived CDR1 and CDR2 are SQVTM and ANQGSEA. The CDR3 is 13 residues long. Based on the CDR3 plus reference TRBV29-1 and TRBJ1-1, the full variable domain is SAVISQKPSRDICQRGTSLTIQCQVDSQVTMMFWYRQQPGQSLTLIATANQGSEATYESGFVIDKFPISRPNLTFSTLTVSNMSPEDSSIYLCSVGQAVNTEAFFGQGTRLTVV.

The genes are TRBV5-4 and TRBJ2-7; D perhaps matches TRBD1 (6 bases). Germline loops: CDR1 SGHNT, CDR2 YYREEE (reference sequence). The CDR3 runs to 14 residues. The V end was cut by 4 bases, the J end by 1 base, with 12 bases between. The CDR3 is CASSPGQQSYEQYF. Here the CDR3 DNA reads TGTGCCAGCAGCCCAGGACAGCAGTCCTACGAGCAGTACTTC.

The chain joins TRBV28 to TRBJ1-5, with TRBD1 as a possible D gene (5 bases). CDR3 size: 14 residues. Trimming removed 2 bases at V and 5 bases at J, with 10 bases between. Looked up from germline, CDR1 is MDHEN and CDR2 is SYDVKM. In DNA form, the CDR3 reads TGTGCCAGCAGTTTAAGGCAGGGTTATCAGCCCCAGCATTTT. Encoded protein: CASSLRQGYQPQHF.

This chain joins TRBV28 and TRBJ2-7; a possible D gene is TRBD1 (5 bases). Deletions cut 3 bases from V and 0 bases from J, with 24 bases between. Germline CDR1 MDHEN, CDR2 SYDVKM. CDR3 length: 19 residues. CDR3 amino acids: CASSFGPWGGAIVSYEQYF. Written as DNA, the CDR3 is TGTGCCAGCAGTTTTGGGCCCTGGGGTGGGGCAATTGTCTCCTACGAGCAGTACTTC.

The CDR3 coding sequence is TGTGCCAGCAGCTCTCAAGCCTCCTACGAGCAGTACTTC. It specifies CASSSQASYEQYF. This sequence joins TRBV6-6 and TRBJ2-7; D is unclear. CDR3 length equals 13 residues. Trimming removed 6 bases from V and 0 bases from J, with 9 bases in between. Germline CDR1 is MNHNY and CDR2 is SVGAGI (reference sequence).

The chain carries TRBV29-1 and TRBJ1-2; 9 bases agree with TRBD1. This CDR3 spans 15 amino acids. With V trimmed by 0 bases and J by 4 bases, 6 bases remained unmatched. The germline CDR1 and CDR2 sequences are SQVTM and ANQGSEA. The CDR3 coding sequence is TGCAGCGTTGAAGATCAGGACAGGGGCCTCTATGGCTACACCTTC. Its protein product is CSVEDQDRGLYGYTF. Drawing the rest from reference TRBV29-1 and TRBJ1-2, the complete variable domain is SAVISQKPSRDICQRGTSLTIQCQVDSQVTMMFWYRQQPGQSLTLIATANQGSEATYESGFVIDKFPISRPNLTFSTLTVSNMSPEDSSIYLCSVEDQDRGLYGYTFGSGTRLTVV.

The chain combines TRBV2 with TRBJ1-6, with a tentative D call TRBD1 (6 bases). CDR3 size: 15 residues. V lost 2 bases, J lost 10 bases, and 15 bases lay in between. Germline loops: CDR1 SNHLY, CDR2 FYNNEI. DNA of the CDR3: TGTGCCAGCAGTGAATCACAGGGATCAAGATCACCCCTCCACTTT. Protein sequence: CASSESQGSRSPLHF.

The rearrangement joins TRBV27 to TRBJ1-5; D may be TRBD1 (5 bases). The germline gives CDR1 MNHEY, CDR2 SMNVEV (reference sequence). The CDR3 length is 13 residues. Trimming left V 5 bases short and J 7 bases short, with 12 bases between. The DNA for the CDR3 is TGTGCCAGCAGTCTCAGGGTAGCCCAGCCCCAGCATTTT. This translates into CASSLRVAQPQHF.

This chain uses TRBV10-1 with TRBJ2-7, with 9 bases that match TRBD2. J lost 3 bases, V lost 2 bases, and 8 bases had no gene match. The CDR3 has 16 amino acids. The germline V gene encodes CDR1 WNHNN and CDR2 SYGVQD (reference sequence). The CDR3 is CASSEPRLAGIYEQYF. CDR3 DNA: TGCGCCAGCAGTGAGCCGAGGCTAGCGGGAATCTACGAGCAGTACTTC.

The genes are TRBV3-1 (or the pseudogene TRBV3-2) and TRBJ2-7; D gene ambiguous. Germline loops: CDR1 LGHDT, CDR2 YNNKEL (reference sequence). V lost 1 base to trimming and J lost 3 bases, with 10 bases between them. This CDR3 spans 14 amino acids. The CDR3 region is CASSQGVQVYEQYF. The CDR3 DNA sequence: TGTGCCAGCAGCCAAGGTGTTCAGGTCTACGAGCAGTACTTC.

V gene TRBV3-1 (or the pseudogene TRBV3-2) combines with J gene TRBJ2-7; 11 nucleotides agree with TRBD2. Germline lookup yields CDR1 LGHDT and CDR2 YNNKEL (reference sequence). The CDR3 is 18 residues long. Trimming removed 3 bases from V and 5 bases from J; junction bases left unmatched: 15. In DNA form, the CDR3 reads TGTGCCAGCAGCCAGCTAGCGGGAGGCCCCCCCCCTTTGGACGAGCAGTACTTC. Its protein product is CASSQLAGGPPPLDEQYF.

The chain joins TRBV10-3 to TRBJ2-5, with D possibly being TRBD2 (5 bases). Germline CDR1 is ENHRY and CDR2 is SYGVKD. The CDR3 length is 13 residues. Trimming cost V 2 bases and J 3 bases, with 7 bases left between them. Here the CDR3 reads CAISERGEETQYF. CDR3 in DNA: TGTGCCATCAGTGAGCGGGGAGAAGAGACCCAGTACTTC.

The chain links TRBV6-5 to TRBJ2-7; 7 bases are shared with TRBD1. There are 13 residues in the CDR3. After removal of 5 bases from V and 5 bases from J, the junction contained 6 bases not matched to a gene. CDR1 and CDR2 (germline): MNHEY, SVGAGI. The CDR3 DNA follows: TGTGCCAGCAGTCCTACAGGGGTCCACGAGCAGTACTTC. Residues: CASSPTGVHEQYF.

This clone was detected only once. V is TRBV6-5 and J is TRBJ2-7, with TRBD1 matching over 8 bases. This CDR3 has 12 residues. V shed 4 bases, J shed 5 bases, and the junction held 1 base outside the gene matches. Germline V gene lookup returns CDR1 MNHEY and CDR2 SVGAGI. The DNA for the CDR3 is TGTGCCAGCAGTTTACAGGGGGACGAGCAGTACTTC. Amino acid sequence: CASSLQGDEQYF.

The chain uses TRBV5-4 and TRBJ1-2, with 8 bases identical to TRBD1. This CDR3 is built from 14 residues. V was pared by 4 bases and J by 6 bases, with 8 bases of the junction left unmatched. The germline V gene has CDR1 SGHNT and CDR2 YYREEE (reference sequence). The CDR3 sequence is CASSPKTGVDGYTF. The CDR3 DNA is TGTGCCAGCAGCCCGAAGACAGGGGTGGATGGCTACACCTTC.

This rearrangement joins TRBV27 to TRBJ1-6, with 10 bases aligning to TRBD1. V shed 5 bases, J shed 1 base, and the junction held 2 bases outside the gene matches. The germline gives CDR1 MNHEY, CDR2 SMNVEV (reference sequence). CDR3 length equals 16 residues. The CDR3: CASSRQGASYNSPLHF. The CDR3 DNA follows: TGTGCCAGCAGTAGACAGGGGGCATCCTATAATTCACCCCTCCACTTT.

This chain links TRBV9 with TRBJ1-6; no clear D. Trimming removed 0 bases at V and 7 bases at J, with 8 bases between. The CDR3 extends over 14 amino acids. Per the germline V gene, CDR1 is SGDLS and CDR2 is YYNGEE. CDR3 sequence reads: CASSVGTNNSPLHF. The CDR3 DNA reads TGTGCCAGCAGCGTAGGTACAAACAATTCACCCCTCCACTTT.

J is TRBJ2-7 and V is TRBV7-8; weak D call: TRBD2 (6 bases). CDR3 size: 16 residues. Germline loops: CDR1 SGHVS, CDR2 FQNEAQ. Trimming removed 1 base at V and 0 bases at J, with 13 bases between. The CDR3 protein is CASSLVSGGSSYEQYF. The CDR3 DNA is TGTGCCAGCAGCTTAGTGAGCGGAGGGAGCTCCTACGAGCAGTACTTC.

V usage is TRBV28 and J usage is TRBJ1-2; TRBD1 is a possible D gene (6 bases). V was clipped by 5 bases and J by 8 bases, with 12 bases between them. The CDR3 is 12 residues long. Germline CDR1 and CDR2: MDHEN and SYDVKM. The CDR3 reads CASSIYRAGYTF. The CDR3 nucleotides read TGTGCCAGCAGTATTTACAGGGCCGGCTACACCTTC.

The V and J genes are TRBV15 and TRBJ2-1, with 8 bases identical to TRBD1. Unmatched junction bases numbered 6, after V lost 4 bases and J lost 1 base. The CDR3 contains 16 residues. Germline-derived CDR1 and CDR2 are LNHNV and YYDKDF (reference sequence). CDR3 bases: TGTGCCACCAGCACTCGGACAGGGCTTTCCTACAATGAGCAGTTCTTC. Protein product: CATSTRTGLSYNEQFF.

The chain uses TRBV5-1 and TRBJ2-7; 8 bases agree with TRBD1. Germline CDR1 is SGHRS and CDR2 is YFSETQ. The CDR3 consists of 14 residues. J gave up 0 bases and V 4 bases, and 3 bases lay outside the gene matches. CDR3 in DNA: TGCGCCAGCAGCGCGCAGGGGGCCTCCTACGAGCAGTACTTC. Its protein product is CASSAQGASYEQYF.

The chain joins TRBV30 to TRBJ1-5; D unclear. Trimming took off 5 bases at V and 0 bases at J, with 8 bases between the two ends. The CDR3 has 13 amino acids. The V gene's germline CDR1 is GTSNPN and CDR2 SVGIG (reference sequence). CDR3 region: CAWGTYSNQPQHF. The CDR3 coding sequence is TGTGCCTGGGGCACCTATAGCAATCAGCCCCAGCATTTT. Supplemented by reference TRBV30 and TRBJ1-5, the full variable domain reads SQTIHQWPATLVQPVGSPLSLECTVEGTSNPNLYWYRQAAGRGLQLLFYSVGIGQISSEVPQNLSASRPQDRQFILSSKKLLLSDSGFYLCAWGTYSNQPQHFGDGTRLSIL.

The chain combines TRBV19 with TRBJ2-6; possible D gene TRBD2, 6 bases. The CDR3 covers 18 residues. V lost 11 bases to trimming and J lost 0 bases, with 23 bases between them. Germline CDR1 reads LNHDA; CDR2 reads SQIVND (reference sequence). The CDR3 sequence is CAAKQRETGVSGANVLTF. As DNA, the CDR3 is TGTGCCGCAAAACAACGGGAGACGGGGGTCTCTGGGGCCAACGTCCTGACTTTC.

J is TRBJ1-2 and V is TRBV6-5, with D tentatively TRBD1 (5 bases). Trimming left V 5 bases short and J 6 bases short, with 16 bases between. CDR3 length equals 14 residues. Germline CDR1 and CDR2: MNHEY and SVGAGI. CDR3 bases: TGTGCCAGCAGTCGCACTCAGGGCGGACATGGCTACACCTTC. This codes for CASSRTQGGHGYTF.

The chain is built from TRBV10-3 and TRBJ2-2; possible D gene TRBD2, 6 bases. Trimming removed 2 bases at V and 0 bases at J, with 10 bases between. Per the germline V gene, CDR1 is ENHRY and CDR2 is SYGVKD. The CDR3 consists of 16 residues. In DNA form, the CDR3 reads TGTGCCATCAGTGAGACCGGGAGCCCGAACACCGGGGAGCTGTTTTTT. Its protein is CAISETGSPNTGELFF.